The 8 T cell receptor beta chains in this list originate from one sample, sequenced in a study of molecular identifiers for immune sequencing clone quantification. TCRdb reprocessed the PCR reads via MiXCR and lists one record per CDR3 protein. The data contain roughly 86,000 distinct CDR3 sequences, 15% to 20% of them singletons. Sequencing was carried out using naive CD8+ T cells from blood, with Jurkat cell RNA spiked in. Subset of the sample: FACS-sorted CD8+CD4-CCR7+CD45RA+ naive T cells. All receptors come from a human donor in good health. Some libraries in this study had Jurkat cell RNA spiked in.

Remarks on this clonotype: Given a much more abundant clone one base away, this may be a read error. A read error is likely, as this CDR3 ends without the conserved phenylalanine or tryptophan. The limits of the CDR3 on the DNA are not certain, so only TCRdb's listed CDR3 is given. This rearrangement joins TRBV21-1 to TRBJ2-7; the table's TRBD1 call for D was not verified on the DNA. TRBV21-1 is given as a pseudogene. The CDR3 region is 15 residues in length, termini included. CDR3 region: CASSKTTGCPYEQYS.

The chain links TRBV7-6 to TRBJ2-7, with 8 bases aligning to TRBD2. J was trimmed by 2 bases and V by 5 bases; bases with no gene match: 5. In germline, CDR1 is SGHVS, CDR2 FNYEAQ. This CDR3 spans 14 amino acids. The CDR3 nucleotides are TGTGCCAGCAGCCACAGCGGGGGTGCCTACGAGCAGTACTTC. Protein: CASSHSGGAYEQYF.

This clonotype has ten or more counts. V is TRBV15 and J is TRBJ2-3, with 9 bases lining up with TRBD2. This CDR3 is built from 16 residues. Germline V CDR1 and CDR2: LNHNV, YYDKDF (reference sequence). J was trimmed by 2 bases and V by 3 bases; bases with no gene match: 6. In DNA, the CDR3 is TGTGCCACCAGCAGGACCACTAGCGGGCCCACAGATACGCAGTATTTT. Translated: CATSRTTSGPTDTQYF.

Ten or more counts support this clonotype. The rearrangement uses TRBV5-4 and TRBJ1-1; 8 nucleotides align to TRBD1. Germline trimming cut 4 bases from V and 5 bases from J; bases unmatched to any gene: 7. The CDR3 is 14 residues long. The germline CDR1 and CDR2 sequences are SGHNT and YYREEE (reference sequence). The CDR3 spells CASSPGQGYTEAFF. The CDR3 nucleotides are TGTGCCAGCAGCCCCGGACAGGGCTATACTGAAGCTTTCTTT.

This clonotype was counted ten times or more. The V and J genes are TRBV12-3 or TRBV12-4 and TRBJ2-2, with TRBD1 identical over 7 bases. The CDR3 consists of 15 residues. V dropped 3 bases and J dropped 4; count of bases not matched to a gene: 5. The CDR3 loop reads CASSFTGAGTGELFF. The CDR3 DNA sequence: TGTGCCAGCAGTTTTACAGGGGCGGGCACCGGGGAGCTGTTTTTT.

This clonotype was picked up many times. The chain carries TRBV12-3 or TRBV12-4 and TRBJ1-2; D is perhaps TRBD1 (6 bases). V was pared by 3 bases and J by 3 bases, with 14 bases between. The CDR3 runs to 15 residues. For the CDR3, the DNA is TGTGCCAGCAGTTTCTTCCGGACAGACGACTATGGCTACACCTTC. This gives the protein CASSFFRTDDYGYTF.

This clonotype was seen repeatedly, ten times or more. This rearrangement joins TRBV7-9 to TRBJ1-1, with 7 bases fitting TRBD1. Germline CDR1 is SEHNR and CDR2 is FQNEAQ (reference sequence). The trim removed 3 bases at V and 7 bases at J, leaving 11 bases unmatched. The CDR3 consists of 15 residues. CDR3 sequence (DNA): TGTGCCAGCAGCTTGACAGGGAGGGCGGCGAATGAAGCTTTCTTT. This codes for CASSLTGRAANEAFF.

This clonotype occurred a few times. V gene TRBV15 combines with J gene TRBJ1-5; D is unresolved. The CDR3 loop spans 13 amino acids. Germline lookup yields CDR1 LNHNV and CDR2 YYDKDF (reference sequence). The V end lost 0 bases, the J end lost 6 bases, and 6 bases lay between the germline ends. The CDR3 DNA reads as TGTGCCACCAGCAGAGATCTAAGTCAGCCCCAGCATTTT. It codes for CATSRDLSQPQHF.